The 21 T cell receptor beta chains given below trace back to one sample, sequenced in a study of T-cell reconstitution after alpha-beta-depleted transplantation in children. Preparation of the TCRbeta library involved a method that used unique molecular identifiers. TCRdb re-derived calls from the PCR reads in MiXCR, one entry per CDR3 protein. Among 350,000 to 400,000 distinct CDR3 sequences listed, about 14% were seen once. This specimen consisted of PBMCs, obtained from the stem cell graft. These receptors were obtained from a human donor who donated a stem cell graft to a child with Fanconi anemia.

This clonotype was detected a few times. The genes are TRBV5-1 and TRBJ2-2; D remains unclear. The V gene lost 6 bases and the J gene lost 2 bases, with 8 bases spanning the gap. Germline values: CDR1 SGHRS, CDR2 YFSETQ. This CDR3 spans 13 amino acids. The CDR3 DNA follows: TGCGCCAGCATGGAGCTAAACACCGGGGAGCTGTTTTTT. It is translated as CASMELNTGELFF.

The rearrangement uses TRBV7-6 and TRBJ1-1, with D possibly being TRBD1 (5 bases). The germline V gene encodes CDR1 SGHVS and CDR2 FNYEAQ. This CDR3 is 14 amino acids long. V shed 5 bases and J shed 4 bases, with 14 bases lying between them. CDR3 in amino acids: CASSLTQRGTEAFF. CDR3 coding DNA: TGTGCCAGCAGCCTCACCCAAAGGGGCACTGAAGCTTTCTTT.

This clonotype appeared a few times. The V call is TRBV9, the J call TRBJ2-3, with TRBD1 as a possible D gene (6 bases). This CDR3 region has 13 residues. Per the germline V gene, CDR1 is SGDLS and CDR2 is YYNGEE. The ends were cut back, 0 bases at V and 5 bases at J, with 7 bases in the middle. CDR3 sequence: CASSVGTVDTQYF. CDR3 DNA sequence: TGTGCCAGCAGCGTAGGGACAGTAGATACGCAGTATTTT.

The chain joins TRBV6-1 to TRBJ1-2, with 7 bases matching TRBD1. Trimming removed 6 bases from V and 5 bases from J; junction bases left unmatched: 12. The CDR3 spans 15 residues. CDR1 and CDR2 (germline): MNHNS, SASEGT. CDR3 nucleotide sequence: TGTGCCAGCAGGACCCCGGGACAGACTCTTTATGGCTACACCTTC. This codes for CASRTPGQTLYGYTF.

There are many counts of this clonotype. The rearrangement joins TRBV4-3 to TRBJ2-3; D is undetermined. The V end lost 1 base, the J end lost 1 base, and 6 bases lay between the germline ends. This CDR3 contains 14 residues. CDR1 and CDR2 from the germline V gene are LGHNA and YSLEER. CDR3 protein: CASSQGGGTDTQYF. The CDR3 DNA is TGCGCCAGCAGCCAAGGGGGTGGCACAGATACGCAGTATTTT.

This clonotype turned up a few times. As DNA, the CDR3 is TGTGCCAGCAGTTTTTGGCAGGGACAGGGGAGCAATCAGCCCCAGCATTTT. It codes for CASSFWQGQGSNQPQHF. The gene calls are TRBV12-3 or TRBV12-4 and TRBJ1-5; 10 bases match TRBD1. V lost 3 bases to trimming and J lost 1 base; unmatched junction nucleotides: 6. CDR3 length: 17 amino acids.

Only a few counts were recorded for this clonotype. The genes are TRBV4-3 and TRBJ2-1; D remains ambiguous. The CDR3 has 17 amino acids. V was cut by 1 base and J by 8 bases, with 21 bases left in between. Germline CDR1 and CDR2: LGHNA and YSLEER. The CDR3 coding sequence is TGCGCCAGCAGCCAAGGCTATTTAGCCCCTGGAGTCGATGAGCAGTTCTTC. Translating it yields CASSQGYLAPGVDEQFF.

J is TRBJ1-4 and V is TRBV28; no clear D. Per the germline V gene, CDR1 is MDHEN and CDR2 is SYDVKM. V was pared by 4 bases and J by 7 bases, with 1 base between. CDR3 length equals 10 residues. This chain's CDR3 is CASSSEKLFF. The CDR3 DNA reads TGTGCCAGCAGTTCTGAAAAACTGTTTTTT.

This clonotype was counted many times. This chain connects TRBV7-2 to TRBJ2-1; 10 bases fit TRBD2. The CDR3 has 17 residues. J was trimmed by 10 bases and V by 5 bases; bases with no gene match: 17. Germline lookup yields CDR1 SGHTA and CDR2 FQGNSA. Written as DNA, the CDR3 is TGTGCCAGCAGCCAAGGCCGGTGGAGCGGGGGGGCCGAGGAGCAGTTCTTC. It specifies CASSQGRWSGGAEEQFF.

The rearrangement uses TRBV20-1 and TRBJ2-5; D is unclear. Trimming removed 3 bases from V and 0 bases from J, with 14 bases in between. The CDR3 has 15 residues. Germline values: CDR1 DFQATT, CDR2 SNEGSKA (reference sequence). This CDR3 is CSASGYEFYQETQYF. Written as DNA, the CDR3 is TGCAGTGCTAGTGGGTACGAATTCTACCAAGAGACCCAGTACTTC.

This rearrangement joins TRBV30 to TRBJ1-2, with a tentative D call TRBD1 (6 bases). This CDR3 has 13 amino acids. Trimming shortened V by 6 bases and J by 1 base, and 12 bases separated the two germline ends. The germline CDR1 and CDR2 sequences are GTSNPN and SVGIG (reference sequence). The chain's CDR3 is CACKTGSNYGYTF. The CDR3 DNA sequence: TGTGCCTGTAAGACAGGCAGTAACTATGGCTACACCTTC.

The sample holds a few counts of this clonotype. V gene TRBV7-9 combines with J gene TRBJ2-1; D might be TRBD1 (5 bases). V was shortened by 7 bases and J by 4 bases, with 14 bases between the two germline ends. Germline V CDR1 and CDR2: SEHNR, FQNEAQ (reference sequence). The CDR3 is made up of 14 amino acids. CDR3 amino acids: CASNRQNSYNEQFF. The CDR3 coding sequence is TGTGCCAGCAATAGACAGAACTCGTACAATGAGCAGTTCTTC.

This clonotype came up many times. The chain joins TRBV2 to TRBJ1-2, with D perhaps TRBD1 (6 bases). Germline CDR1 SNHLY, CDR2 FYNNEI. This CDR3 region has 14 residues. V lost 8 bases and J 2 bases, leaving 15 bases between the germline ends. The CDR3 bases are TGTGCCAGCTATCCAGGGGCACCGAACTATGGCTACACCTTC. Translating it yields CASYPGAPNYGYTF.

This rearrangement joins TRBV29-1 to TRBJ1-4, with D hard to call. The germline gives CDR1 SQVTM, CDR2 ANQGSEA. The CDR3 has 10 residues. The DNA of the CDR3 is TGCAGTGCCGCTAATGAAAAACTGTTTTTT. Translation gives CSAANEKLFF. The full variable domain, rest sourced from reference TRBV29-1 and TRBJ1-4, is SAVISQKPSRDICQRGTSLTIQCQVDSQVTMMFWYRQQPGQSLTLIATANQGSEATYESGFVIDKFPISRPNLTFSTLTVSNMSPEDSSIYLCSAANEKLFFGSGTQLSVL.

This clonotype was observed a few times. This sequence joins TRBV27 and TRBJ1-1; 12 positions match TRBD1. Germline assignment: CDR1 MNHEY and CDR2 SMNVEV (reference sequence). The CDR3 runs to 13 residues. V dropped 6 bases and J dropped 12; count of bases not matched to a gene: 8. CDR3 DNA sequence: TGTGCCAGCAGCCCGGGGACAGGGGGCGAATCTTTCTTT. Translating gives CASSPGTGGESFF.

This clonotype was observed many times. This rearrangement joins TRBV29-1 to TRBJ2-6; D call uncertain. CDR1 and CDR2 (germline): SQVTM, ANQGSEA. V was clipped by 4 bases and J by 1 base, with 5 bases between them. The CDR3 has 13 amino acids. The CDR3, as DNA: TGCAGCGTTGGGATATCTGGGGCCAACGTCCTGACTTTC. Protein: CSVGISGANVLTF.

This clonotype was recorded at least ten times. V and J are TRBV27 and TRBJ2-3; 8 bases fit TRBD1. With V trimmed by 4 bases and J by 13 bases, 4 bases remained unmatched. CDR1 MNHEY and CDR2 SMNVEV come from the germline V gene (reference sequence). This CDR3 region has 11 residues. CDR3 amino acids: CASSWTGLEYF. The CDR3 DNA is TGTGCCAGCAGTTGGACAGGGCTCGAGTATTTT.

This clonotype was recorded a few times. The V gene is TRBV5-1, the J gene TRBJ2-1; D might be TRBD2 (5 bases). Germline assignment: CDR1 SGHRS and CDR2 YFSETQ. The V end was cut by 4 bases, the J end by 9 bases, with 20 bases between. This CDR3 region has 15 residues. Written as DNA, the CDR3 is TGCGCCAGCAGCCCCCCGGGCCCAGCGGTGGGTGAGCAGTTCTTC. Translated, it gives CASSPPGPAVGEQFF.

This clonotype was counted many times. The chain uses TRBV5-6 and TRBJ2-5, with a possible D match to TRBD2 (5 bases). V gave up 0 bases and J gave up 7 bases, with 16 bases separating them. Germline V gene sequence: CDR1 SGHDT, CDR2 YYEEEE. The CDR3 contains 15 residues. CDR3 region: CASSLGVLGVGTQYF. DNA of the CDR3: TGTGCCAGCAGCTTGGGGGTGTTGGGAGTCGGGACCCAGTACTTC.

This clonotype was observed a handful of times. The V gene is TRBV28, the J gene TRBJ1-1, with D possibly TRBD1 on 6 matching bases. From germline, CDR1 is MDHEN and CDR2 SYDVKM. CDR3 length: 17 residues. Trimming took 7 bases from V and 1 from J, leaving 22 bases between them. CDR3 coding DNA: TGTGCCAGCACCATCCCCAGCTACGGGACAACGAACACTGAAGCTTTCTTT. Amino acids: CASTIPSYGTTNTEAFF.

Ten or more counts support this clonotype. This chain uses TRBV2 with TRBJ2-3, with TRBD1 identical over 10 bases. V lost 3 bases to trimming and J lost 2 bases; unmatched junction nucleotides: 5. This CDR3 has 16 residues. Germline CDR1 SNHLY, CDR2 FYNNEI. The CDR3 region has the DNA TGTGCCAGCAGTGAGGACAGGGGGGAACCCACAGATACGCAGTATTTT. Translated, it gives CASSEDRGEPTDTQYF.